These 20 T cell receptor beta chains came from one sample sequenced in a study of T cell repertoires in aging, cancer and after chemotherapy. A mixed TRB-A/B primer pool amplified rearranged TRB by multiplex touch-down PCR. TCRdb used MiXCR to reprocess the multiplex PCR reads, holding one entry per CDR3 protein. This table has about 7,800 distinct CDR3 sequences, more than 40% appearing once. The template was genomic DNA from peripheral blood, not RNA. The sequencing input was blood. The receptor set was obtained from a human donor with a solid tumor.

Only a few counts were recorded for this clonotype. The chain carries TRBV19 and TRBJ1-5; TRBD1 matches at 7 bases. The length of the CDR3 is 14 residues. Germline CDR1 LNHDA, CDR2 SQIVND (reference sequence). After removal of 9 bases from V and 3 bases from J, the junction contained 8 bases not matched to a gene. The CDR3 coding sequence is TGTGCCAGCCGGGACAGAAGATCCAATCAGCCCCAGCATTTT. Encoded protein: CASRDRRSNQPQHF.

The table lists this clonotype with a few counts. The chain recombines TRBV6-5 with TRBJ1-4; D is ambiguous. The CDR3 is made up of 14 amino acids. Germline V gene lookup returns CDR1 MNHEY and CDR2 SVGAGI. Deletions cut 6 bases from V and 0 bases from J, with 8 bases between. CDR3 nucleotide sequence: TGTGCCAGCAGCCGATCAGCAACTAATGAAAAACTGTTTTTT. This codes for CASSRSATNEKLFF.

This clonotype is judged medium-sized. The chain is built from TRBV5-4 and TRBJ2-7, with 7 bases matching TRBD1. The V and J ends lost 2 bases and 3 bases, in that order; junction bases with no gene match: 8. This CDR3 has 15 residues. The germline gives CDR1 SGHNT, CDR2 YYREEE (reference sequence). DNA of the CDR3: TGTGCCAGCAGCTTTTCTCAGACAGGGCTCTACGAGCAGTACTTC. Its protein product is CASSFSQTGLYEQYF.

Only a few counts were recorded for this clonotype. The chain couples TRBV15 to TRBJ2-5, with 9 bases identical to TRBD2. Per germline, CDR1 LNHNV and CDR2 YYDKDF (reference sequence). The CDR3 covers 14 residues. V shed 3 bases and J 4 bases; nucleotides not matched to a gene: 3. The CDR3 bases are TGTGCCACCAGCAGGGCTAGCGGGATAGAGACCCAGTACTTC. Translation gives CATSRASGIETQYF.

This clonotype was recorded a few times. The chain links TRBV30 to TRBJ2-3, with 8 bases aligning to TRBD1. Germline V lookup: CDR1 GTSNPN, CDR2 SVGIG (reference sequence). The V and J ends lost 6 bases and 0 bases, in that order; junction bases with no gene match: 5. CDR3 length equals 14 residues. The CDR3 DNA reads TGTGCCTGTGGGACAGGAGCTAGCACAGATACGCAGTATTTT. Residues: CACGTGASTDTQYF.

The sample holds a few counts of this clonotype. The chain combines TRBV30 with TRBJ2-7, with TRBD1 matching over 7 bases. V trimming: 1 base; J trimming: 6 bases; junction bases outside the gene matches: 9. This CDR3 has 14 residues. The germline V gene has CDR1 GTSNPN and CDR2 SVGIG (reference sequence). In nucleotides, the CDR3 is TGTGCCTGGAGTGGACGACAGGGAATTCTCGAGCAGTACTTC. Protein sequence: CAWSGRQGILEQYF.

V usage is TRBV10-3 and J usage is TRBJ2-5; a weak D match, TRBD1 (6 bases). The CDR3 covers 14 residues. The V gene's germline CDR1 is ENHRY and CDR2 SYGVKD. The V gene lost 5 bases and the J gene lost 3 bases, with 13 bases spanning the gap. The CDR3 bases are TGTGCCATCAGTTCTTCCAGGACAGAAGAGACCCAGTACTTC. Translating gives CAISSSRTEETQYF.

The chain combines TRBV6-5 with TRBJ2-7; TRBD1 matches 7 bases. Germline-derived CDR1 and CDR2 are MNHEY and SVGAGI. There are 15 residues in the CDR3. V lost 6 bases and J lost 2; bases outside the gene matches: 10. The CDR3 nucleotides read TGTGCCAGCAGACCTGAGGGGGCCTTAACCTACGAGCAGTACTTC. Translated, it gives CASRPEGALTYEQYF.

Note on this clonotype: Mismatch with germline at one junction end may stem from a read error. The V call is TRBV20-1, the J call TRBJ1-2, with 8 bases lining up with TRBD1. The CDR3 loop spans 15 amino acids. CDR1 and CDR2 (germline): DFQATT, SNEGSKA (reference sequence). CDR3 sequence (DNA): TGCAGTGCTCCCACTTCCGGTGCAGGGGGCCATGGCTACGCCTTC. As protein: CSAPTSGAGGHGYAF.

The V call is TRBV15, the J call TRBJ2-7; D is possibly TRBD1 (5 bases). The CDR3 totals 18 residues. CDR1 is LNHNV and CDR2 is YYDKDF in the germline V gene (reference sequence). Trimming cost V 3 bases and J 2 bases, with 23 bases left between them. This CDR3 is CATSRGREFWDRPYEQYF. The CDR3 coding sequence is TGTGCCACCAGCAGGGGCAGGGAATTTTGGGATAGACCCTACGAGCAGTACTTC.

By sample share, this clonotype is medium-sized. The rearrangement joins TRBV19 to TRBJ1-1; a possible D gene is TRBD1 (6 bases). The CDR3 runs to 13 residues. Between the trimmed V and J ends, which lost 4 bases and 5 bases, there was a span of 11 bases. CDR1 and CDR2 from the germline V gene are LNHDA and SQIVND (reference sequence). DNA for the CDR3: TGTGCCAGTAGTACAGGACAGCAAACTGAAGCTTTCTTT. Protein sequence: CASSTGQQTEAFF.

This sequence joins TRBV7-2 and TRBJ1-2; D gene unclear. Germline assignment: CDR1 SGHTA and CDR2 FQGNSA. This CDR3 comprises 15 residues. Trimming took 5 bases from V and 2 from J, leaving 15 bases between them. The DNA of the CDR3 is TGTGCCAGCAGCCCTAACAGAGCTGAAAACTATGGCTACACCTTC. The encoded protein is CASSPNRAENYGYTF.

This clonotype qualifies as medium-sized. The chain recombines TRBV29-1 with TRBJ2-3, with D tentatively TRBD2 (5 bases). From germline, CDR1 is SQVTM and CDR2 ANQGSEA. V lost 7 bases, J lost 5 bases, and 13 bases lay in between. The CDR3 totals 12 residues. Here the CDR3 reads CSAPAGGDTQYF. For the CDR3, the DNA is TGCAGCGCCCCGGCGGGCGGAGATACGCAGTATTTT.

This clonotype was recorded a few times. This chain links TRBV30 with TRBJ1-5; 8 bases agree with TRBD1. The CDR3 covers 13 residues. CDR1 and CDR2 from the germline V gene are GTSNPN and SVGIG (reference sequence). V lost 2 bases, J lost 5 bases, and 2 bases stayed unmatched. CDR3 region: CAWSSDRDQPQHF. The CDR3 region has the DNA TGTGCCTGGAGTTCGGACAGGGATCAGCCCCAGCATTTT.

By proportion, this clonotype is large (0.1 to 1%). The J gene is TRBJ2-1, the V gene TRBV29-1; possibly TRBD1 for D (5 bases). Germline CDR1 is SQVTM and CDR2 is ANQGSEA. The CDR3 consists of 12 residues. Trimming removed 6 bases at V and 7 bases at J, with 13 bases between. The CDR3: CSVVNQGNEQFF. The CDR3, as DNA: TGCAGCGTCGTTAATCAGGGAAATGAGCAGTTCTTC.

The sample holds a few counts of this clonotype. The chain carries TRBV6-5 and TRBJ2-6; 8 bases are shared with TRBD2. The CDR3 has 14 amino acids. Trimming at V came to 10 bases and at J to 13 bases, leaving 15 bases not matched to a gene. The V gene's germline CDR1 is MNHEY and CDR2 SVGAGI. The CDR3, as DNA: TGTGCCACAGGGTCGGGGGGGGCGAGTAAGGTCCTGACTTTC. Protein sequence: CATGSGGASKVLTF.

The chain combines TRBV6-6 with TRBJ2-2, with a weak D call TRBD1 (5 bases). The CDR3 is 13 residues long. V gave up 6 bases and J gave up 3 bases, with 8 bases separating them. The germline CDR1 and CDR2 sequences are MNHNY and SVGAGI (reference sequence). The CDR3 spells CASRTRDTGELFF. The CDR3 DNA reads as TGTGCCAGCAGAACCAGGGACACCGGGGAGCTGTTTTTT.

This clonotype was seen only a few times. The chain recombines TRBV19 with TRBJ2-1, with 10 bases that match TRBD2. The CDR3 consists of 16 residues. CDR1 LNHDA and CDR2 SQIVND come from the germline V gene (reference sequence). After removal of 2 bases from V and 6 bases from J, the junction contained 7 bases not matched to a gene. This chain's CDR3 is CASSILGTSVGNEQFF. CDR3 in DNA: TGTGCCAGTAGTATACTGGGGACTAGCGTCGGCAATGAGCAGTTCTTC.

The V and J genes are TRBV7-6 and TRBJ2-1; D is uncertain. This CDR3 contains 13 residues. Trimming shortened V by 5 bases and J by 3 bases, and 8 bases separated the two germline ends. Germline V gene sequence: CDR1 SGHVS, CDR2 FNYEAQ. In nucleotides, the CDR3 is TGTGCCAGCAGCCCCCGGAACTACAATGAGCAGTTCTTC. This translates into CASSPRNYNEQFF.

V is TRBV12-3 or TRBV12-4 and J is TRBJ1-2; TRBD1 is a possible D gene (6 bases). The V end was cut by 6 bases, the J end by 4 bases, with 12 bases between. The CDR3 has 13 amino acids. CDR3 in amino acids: CASRSTGRYGYTF. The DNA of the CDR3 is TGTGCCAGCAGGTCGACAGGACGCTATGGCTACACCTTC.